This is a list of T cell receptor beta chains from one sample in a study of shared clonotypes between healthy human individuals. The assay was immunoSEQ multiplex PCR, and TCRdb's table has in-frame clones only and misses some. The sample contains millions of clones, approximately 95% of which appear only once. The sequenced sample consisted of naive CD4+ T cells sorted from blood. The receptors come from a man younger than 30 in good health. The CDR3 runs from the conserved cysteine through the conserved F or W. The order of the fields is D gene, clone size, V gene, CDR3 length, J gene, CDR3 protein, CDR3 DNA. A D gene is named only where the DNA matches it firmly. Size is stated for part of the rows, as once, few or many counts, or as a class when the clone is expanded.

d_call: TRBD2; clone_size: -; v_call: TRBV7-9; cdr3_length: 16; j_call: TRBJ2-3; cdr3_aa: CASSRGLAGGTDTQYF; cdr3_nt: TGTGCCAGCAGCCGTGGACTAGCGGGGGGGACAGATACGCAGTATTTT
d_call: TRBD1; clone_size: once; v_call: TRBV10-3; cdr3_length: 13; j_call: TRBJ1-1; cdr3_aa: CAIRDRENTEAFF; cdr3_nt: TGTGCCATCAGGGACAGGGAGAACACTGAAGCTTTCTTT
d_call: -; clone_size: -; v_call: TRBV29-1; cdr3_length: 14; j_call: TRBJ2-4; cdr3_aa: CSVRLRLAKNIQYF; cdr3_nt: TGCAGCGTCCGCCTGAGGCTAGCCAAAAACATTCAGTACTTC
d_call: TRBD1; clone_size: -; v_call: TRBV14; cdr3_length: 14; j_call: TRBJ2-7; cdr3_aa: CASSPGQISYEQYF; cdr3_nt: TGTGCCAGCAGCCCGGGACAGATTTCCTACGAGCAGTACTTC
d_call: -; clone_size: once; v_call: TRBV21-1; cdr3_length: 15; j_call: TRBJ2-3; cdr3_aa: CASIRPGLAADTQYF; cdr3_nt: TGTGCCAGCATCAGACCGGGACTAGCGGCAGATACGCAGTATTTT
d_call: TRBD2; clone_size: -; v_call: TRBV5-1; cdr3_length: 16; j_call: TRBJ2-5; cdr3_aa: CASSLEASGTGETQYF; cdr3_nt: TGCGCCAGCAGCTTGGAAGCTAGCGGGACCGGGGAGACCCAGTACTTC
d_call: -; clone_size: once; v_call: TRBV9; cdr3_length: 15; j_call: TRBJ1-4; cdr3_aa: CASSVGAGPNEKLFF; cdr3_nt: TGTGCCAGCAGCGTAGGGGCAGGGCCTAATGAAAAACTGTTTTTT
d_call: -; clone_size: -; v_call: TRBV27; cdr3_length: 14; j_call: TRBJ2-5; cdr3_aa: CASRPLGGGETQYF; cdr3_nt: TGTGCCAGCAGACCTCTTGGGGGAGGAGAGACCCAGTACTTC
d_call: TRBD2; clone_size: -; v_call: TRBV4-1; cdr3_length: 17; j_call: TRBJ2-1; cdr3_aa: CASSQDRMGGRAHEQFF; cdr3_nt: TGCGCCAGCAGCCAAGATCGGATGGGCGGGAGGGCCCACGAGCAGTTCTTC
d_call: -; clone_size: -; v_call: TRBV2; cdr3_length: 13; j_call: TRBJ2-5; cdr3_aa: CASSDRSTETQYF; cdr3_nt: TGTGCCAGCAGTGACCGGAGCACAGAGACCCAGTACTTC
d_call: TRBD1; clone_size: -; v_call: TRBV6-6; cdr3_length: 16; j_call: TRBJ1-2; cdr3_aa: CASSYPGQVGGYGYTF; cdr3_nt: TGTGCCAGCAGTTACCCCGGACAGGTTGGGGGCTATGGCTACACCTTC
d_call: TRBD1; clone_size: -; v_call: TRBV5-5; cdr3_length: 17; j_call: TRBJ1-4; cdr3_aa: CASTPGWGGGSGEKLFF; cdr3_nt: TGTGCCAGCACCCCCGGCTGGGGAGGGGGCAGTGGTGAAAAACTGTTTTTT
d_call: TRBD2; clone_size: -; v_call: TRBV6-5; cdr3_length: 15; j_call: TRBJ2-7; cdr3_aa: CASSRTSGFPYEQYF; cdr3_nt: TGTGCCAGCAGCCGGACTAGCGGGTTCCCCTACGAGCAGTACTTC
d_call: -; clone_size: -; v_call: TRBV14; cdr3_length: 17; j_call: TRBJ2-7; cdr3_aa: CASSRGSGTKTSYEQYF; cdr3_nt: TGTGCCAGCAGTCGAGGATCAGGGACAAAAACCTCCTACGAGCAGTACTTC
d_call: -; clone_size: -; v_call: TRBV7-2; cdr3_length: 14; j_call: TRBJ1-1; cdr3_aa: CASSLVGGGAEAFF; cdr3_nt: TGTGCCAGCAGCTTAGTTGGTGGGGGCGCTGAAGCTTTCTTT
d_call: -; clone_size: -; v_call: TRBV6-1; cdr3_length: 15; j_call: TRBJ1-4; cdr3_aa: CASSALWGLAEKLFF; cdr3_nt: TGTGCCAGCAGTGCGCTTTGGGGGCTAGCTGAAAAACTGTTTTTT
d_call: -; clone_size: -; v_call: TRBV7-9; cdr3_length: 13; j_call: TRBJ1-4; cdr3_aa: CASSLGALEKLFF; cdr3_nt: TGTGCCAGCAGCTTAGGTGCGCTCGAAAAACTGTTTTTT
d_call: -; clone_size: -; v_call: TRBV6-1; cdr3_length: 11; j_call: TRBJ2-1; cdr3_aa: CASSRFNEQFF; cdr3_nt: TGTGCCAGCAGCCGATTCAATGAGCAGTTCTTC
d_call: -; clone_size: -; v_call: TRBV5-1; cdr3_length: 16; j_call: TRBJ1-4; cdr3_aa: CASSPIQGPSNEKLFF; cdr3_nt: TGCGCCAGCAGCCCAATACAGGGTCCCTCTAATGAAAAACTGTTTTTT
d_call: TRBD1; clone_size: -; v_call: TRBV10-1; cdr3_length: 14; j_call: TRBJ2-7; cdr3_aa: CASSESGQNYEQYF; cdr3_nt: TGCGCCAGCAGTGAGTCGGGACAGAACTACGAGCAGTACTTC
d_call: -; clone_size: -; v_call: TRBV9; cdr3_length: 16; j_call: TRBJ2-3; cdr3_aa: CASSGDRGASTDTQYF; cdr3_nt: TGTGCCAGCTCGGGTGATCGGGGGGCTAGCACAGATACGCAGTATTTT